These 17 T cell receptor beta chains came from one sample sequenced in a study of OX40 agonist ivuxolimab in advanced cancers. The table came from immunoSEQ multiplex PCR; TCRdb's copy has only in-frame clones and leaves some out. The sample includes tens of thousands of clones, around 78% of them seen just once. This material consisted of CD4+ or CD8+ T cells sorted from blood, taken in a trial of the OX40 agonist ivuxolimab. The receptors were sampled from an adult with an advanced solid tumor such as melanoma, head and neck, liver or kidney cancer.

The DNA for the CDR3 is TGTGCCAGCAGTACTGGGACAGGGTTGGCTCAGCCCCAGCATTTT. Translating it yields CASSTGTGLAQPQHF. The chain employs TRBV6-5 and TRBJ1-5; TRBD1 matches at 9 bases. V lost 5 bases, J lost 6 bases, and 8 bases stayed unmatched. The germline CDR1 and CDR2 sequences are MNHEY and SVGAGI. This CDR3 is 15 amino acids long.

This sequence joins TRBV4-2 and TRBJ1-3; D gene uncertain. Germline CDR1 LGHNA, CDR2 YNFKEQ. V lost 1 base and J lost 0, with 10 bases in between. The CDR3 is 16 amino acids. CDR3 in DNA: TGTGCCAGCAGCCAAGCGTCGGCAGACTCTGGAAACACCATATATTTT. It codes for CASSQASADSGNTIYF.

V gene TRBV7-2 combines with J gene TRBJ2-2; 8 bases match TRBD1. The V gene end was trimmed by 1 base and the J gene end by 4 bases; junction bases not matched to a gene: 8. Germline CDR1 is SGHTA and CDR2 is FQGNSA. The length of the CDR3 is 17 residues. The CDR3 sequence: CASSLGQGSTRTGELFF. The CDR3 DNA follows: TGTGCCAGCAGCTTAGGACAGGGGTCTACCCGCACCGGGGAGCTGTTTTTT. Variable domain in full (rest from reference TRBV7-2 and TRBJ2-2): GAGVSQSPSNKVTEKGKDVELRCDPISGHTALYWYRQSLGQGLEFLIYFQGNSAPDKSGLPSDRFSAERTGGSVSTLTIQRTQQEDSAVYLCASSLGQGSTRTGELFFGEGSRLTVL.

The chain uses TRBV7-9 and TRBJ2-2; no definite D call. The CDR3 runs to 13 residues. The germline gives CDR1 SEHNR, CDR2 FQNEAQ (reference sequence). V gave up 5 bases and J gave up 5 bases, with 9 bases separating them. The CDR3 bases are TGTGCCAGCAGCCCCGCACGAACCGGGGAGCTGTTTTTT. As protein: CASSPARTGELFF.

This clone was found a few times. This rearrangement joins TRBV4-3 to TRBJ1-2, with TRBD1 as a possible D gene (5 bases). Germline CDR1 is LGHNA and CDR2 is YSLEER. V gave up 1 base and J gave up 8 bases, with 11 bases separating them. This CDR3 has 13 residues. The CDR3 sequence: CASSQGQGRGYTF. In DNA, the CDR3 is TGCGCCAGCAGCCAAGGCCAGGGTAGGGGCTACACCTTC.

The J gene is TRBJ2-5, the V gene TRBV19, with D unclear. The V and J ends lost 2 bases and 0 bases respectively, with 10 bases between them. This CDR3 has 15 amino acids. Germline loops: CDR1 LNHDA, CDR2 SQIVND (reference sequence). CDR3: CASSISMPDQETQYF. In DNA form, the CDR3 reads TGTGCCAGTAGTATATCTATGCCAGACCAAGAGACCCAGTACTTC.

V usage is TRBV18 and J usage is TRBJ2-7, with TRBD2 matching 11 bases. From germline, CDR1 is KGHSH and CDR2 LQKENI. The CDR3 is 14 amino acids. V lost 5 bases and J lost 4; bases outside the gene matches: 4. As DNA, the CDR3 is TGTGCCAGCTCAAGTACTAGCGGGGGTTACGAGCAGTACTTC. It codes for CASSSTSGGYEQYF.

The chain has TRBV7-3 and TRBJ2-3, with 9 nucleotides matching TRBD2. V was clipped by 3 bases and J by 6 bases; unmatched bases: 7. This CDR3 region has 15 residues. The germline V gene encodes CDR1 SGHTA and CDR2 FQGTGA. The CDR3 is CASSFNAGGRDTQYF. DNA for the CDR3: TGTGCCAGCAGCTTCAACGCGGGGGGGCGCGATACGCAGTATTTT.

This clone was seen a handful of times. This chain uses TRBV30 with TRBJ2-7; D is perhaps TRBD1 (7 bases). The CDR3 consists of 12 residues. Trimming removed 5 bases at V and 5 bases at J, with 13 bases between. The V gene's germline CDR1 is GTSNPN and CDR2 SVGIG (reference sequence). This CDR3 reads CAWGLQGNEQYF. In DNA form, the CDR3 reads TGTGCCTGGGGACTACAGGGGAACGAGCAGTACTTC.

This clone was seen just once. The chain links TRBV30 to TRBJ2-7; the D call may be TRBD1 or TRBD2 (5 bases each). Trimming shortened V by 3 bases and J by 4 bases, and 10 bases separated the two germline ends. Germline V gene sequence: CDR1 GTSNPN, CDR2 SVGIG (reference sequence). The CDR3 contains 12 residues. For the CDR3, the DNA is TGTGCCTGGAGCGGGACGGTTTACGAGCAGTACTTC. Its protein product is CAWSGTVYEQYF.

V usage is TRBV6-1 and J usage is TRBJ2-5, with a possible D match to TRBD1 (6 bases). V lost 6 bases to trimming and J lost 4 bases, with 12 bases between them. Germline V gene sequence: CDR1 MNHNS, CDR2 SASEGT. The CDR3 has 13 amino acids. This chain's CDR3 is CASRLGQLETQYF. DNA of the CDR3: TGTGCCAGCAGACTCGGACAGCTAGAGACCCAGTACTTC.

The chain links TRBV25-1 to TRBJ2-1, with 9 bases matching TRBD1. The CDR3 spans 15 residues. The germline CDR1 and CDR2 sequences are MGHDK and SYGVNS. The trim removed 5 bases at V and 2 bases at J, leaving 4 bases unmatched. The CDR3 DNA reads TGTGCCAGCAGTCCGCGGACAGGGGCCTACAATGAGCAGTTCTTC. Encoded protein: CASSPRTGAYNEQFF.

The CDR3 here is CASSPGTQETQYF. In nucleotides, the CDR3 is TGTGCCAGCAGCCCCGGGACACAAGAGACCCAGTACTTC. The J gene is TRBJ2-5, the V gene TRBV7-6; maybe TRBD1 (6 bases). The V gene lost 5 bases and the J gene lost 2 bases, with 9 bases spanning the gap. The CDR3 length is 13 residues. The germline V gene has CDR1 SGHVS and CDR2 FNYEAQ.

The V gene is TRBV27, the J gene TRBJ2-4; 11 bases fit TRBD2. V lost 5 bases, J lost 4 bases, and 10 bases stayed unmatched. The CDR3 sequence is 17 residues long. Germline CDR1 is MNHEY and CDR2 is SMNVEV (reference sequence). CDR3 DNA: TGTGCCAGCAGTAGGAATAGCGGGGGGGCTGGTAAAAACATTCAGTACTTC. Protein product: CASSRNSGGAGKNIQYF.

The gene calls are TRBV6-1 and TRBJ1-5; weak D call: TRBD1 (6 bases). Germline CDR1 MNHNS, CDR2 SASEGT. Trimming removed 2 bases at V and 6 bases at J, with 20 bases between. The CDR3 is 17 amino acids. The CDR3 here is CASSETGPSYVSQPQHF. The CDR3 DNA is TGTGCCAGCAGTGAAACAGGGCCCTCTTATGTAAGTCAGCCCCAGCATTTT.

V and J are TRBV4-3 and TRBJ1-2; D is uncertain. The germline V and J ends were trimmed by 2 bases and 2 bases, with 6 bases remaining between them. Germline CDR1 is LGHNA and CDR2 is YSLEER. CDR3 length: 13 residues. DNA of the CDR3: TGCGCCAGCAGCCAAACACAGAACTATGGCTACACCTTC. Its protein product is CASSQTQNYGYTF.

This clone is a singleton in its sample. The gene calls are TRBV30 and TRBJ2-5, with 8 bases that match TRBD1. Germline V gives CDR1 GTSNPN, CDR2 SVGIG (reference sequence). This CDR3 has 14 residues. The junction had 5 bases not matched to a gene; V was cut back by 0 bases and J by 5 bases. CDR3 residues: CAWSVPGGGETQYF. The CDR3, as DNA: TGTGCCTGGAGTGTACCAGGGGGCGGGGAGACCCAGTACTTC.